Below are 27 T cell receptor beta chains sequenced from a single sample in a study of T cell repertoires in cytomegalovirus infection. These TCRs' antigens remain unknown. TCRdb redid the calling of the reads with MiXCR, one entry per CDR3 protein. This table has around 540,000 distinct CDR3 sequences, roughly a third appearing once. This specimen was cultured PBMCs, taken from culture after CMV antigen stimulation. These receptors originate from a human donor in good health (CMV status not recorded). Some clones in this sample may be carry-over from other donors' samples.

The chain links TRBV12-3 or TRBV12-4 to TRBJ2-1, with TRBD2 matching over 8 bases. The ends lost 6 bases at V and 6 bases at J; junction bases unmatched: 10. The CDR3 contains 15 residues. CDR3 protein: CASSPGLAPRNEQFF. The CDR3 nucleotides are TGTGCCAGCAGCCCAGGACTAGCTCCCCGCAATGAGCAGTTCTTC.

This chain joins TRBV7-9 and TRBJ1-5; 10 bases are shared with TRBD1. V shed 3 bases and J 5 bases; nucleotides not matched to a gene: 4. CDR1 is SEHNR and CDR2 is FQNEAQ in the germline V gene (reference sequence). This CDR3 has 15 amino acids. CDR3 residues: CASSFGTGVHQPQHF. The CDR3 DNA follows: TGTGCCAGCAGCTTCGGGACAGGGGTCCATCAGCCCCAGCATTTT.

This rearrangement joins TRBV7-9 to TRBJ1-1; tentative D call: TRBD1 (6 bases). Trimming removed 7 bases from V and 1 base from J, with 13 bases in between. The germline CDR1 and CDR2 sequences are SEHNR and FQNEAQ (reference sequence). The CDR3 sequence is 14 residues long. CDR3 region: CASTYRAKNTEAFF. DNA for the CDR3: TGTGCCAGCACGTACAGGGCAAAGAACACTGAAGCTTTCTTT.

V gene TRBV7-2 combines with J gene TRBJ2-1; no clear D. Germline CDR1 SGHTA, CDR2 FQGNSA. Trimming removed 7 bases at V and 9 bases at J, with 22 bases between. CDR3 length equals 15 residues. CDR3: CASTARRSFRSEQFF. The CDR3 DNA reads TGTGCCAGCACCGCCCGTAGAAGCTTCAGGAGTGAGCAGTTCTTC.

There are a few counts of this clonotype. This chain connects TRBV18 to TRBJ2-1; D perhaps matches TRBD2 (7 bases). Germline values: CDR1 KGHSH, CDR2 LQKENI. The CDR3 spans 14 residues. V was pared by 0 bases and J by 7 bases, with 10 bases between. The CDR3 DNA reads TGTGCCAGCTCACCACCGGGAGGGGGTAATGAGCAGTTCTTC. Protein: CASSPPGGGNEQFF.

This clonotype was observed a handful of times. CDR3 DNA: TGTGCCAGCGGGAGGTCCTACAATGAGCAGTTCTTC. This gives the protein CASGRSYNEQFF. The chain recombines TRBV11-3 with TRBJ2-1; weak D call: TRBD2 (6 bases). The V gene's germline CDR1 is SGHNT and CDR2 YENEEA. The germline V and J ends were trimmed by 8 bases and 1 base, with 6 bases remaining between them. This CDR3 has 12 amino acids.

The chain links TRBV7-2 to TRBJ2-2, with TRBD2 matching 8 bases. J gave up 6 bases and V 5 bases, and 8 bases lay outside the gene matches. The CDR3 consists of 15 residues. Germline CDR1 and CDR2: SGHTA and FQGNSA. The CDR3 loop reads CASSPIAGRAGELFF. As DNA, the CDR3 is TGTGCCAGCAGCCCGATAGCGGGAAGGGCCGGGGAGCTGTTTTTT.

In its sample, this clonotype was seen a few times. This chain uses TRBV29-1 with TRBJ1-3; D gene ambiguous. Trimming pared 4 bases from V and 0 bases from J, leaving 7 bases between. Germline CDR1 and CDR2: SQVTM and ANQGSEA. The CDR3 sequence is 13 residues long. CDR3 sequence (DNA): TGCAGCGTTGCCGCTAGCTCTGGAAACACCATATATTTT. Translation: CSVAASSGNTIYF.

CDR3 nucleotide sequence: TGTGCCAGCAGCTTAGGACAAATCGGGATGAAGAACACTGAAGCTTTCTTT. Translated, it gives CASSLGQIGMKNTEAFF. This chain connects TRBV7-9 to TRBJ1-1; D is unresolved. This CDR3 contains 17 residues. Trimming removed 1 base at V and 1 base at J, with 16 bases between. Germline CDR1 reads SEHNR; CDR2 reads FQNEAQ (reference sequence).

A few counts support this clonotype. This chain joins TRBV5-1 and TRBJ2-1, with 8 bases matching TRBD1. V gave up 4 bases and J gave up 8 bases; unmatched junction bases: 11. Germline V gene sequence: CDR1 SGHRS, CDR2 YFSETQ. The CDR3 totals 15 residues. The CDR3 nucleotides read TGCGCCAGCAGCCCGGACAGGGCTGGGGGATATGAGCAGTTCTTC. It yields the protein CASSPDRAGGYEQFF.

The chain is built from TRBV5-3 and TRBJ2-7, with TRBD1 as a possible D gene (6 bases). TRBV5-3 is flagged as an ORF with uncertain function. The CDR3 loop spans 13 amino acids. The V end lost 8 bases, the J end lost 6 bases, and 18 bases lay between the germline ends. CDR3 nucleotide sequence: TGTGCCAGCAGCCTGGCAGGGGTCTTCGAGCAGTACTTC. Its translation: CASSLAGVFEQYF.

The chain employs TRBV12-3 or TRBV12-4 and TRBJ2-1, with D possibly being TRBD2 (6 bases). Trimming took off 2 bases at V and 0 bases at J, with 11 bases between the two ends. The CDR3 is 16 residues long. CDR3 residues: CASSLTLGGSYNEQFF. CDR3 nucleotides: TGTGCCAGCAGTTTAACATTGGGGGGCTCCTACAATGAGCAGTTCTTC.

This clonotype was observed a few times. The CDR3 region is CASSLGSGTGYNEQFF. The CDR3 DNA follows: TGTGCCAGCAGTTTAGGGTCCGGGACAGGTTACAATGAGCAGTTCTTC. V and J are TRBV12-3 or TRBV12-4 and TRBJ2-1; 8 bases are shared with TRBD1. Trimming at V came to 1 base and at J to 4 bases, leaving 6 bases not matched to a gene. The CDR3 has 16 residues.

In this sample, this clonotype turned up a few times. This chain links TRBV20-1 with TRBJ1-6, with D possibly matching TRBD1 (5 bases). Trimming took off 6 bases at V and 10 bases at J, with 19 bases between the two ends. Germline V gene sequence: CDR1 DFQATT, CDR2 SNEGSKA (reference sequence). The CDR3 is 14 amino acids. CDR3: CSAGGGTYRSPLHF. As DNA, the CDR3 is TGCAGTGCCGGGGGGGGAACCTATCGGTCACCCCTCCACTTT.

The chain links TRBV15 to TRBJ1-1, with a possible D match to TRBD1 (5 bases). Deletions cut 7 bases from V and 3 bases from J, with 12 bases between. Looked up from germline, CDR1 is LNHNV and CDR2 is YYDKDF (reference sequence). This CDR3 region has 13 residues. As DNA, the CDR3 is TGTGCCACCACGGGACTCTTGGACACTGAAGCTTTCTTT. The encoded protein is CATTGLLDTEAFF. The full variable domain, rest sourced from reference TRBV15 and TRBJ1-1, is DAMVIQNPRYQVTQFGKPVTLSCSQTLNHNVMYWYQQKSSQAPKLLFHYYDKDFNNEADTPDNFQSRRPNTSFCFLDIRSPGLGDTAMYLCATTGLLDTEAFFGQGTRLTVV.

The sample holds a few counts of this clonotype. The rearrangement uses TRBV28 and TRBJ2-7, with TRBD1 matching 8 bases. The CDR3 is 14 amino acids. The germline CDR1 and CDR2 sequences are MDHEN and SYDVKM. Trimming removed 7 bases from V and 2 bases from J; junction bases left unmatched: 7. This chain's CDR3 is CASTHGQGAYEQYF. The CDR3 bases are TGTGCCAGCACCCATGGACAGGGAGCCTACGAGCAGTACTTC.

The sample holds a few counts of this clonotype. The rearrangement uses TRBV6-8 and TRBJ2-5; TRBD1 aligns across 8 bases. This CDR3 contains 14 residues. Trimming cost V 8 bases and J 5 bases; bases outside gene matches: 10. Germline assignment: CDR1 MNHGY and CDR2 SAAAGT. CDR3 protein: CASAKRTGHETQYF. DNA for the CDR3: TGTGCCAGCGCAAAGAGGACAGGGCACGAGACCCAGTACTTC.

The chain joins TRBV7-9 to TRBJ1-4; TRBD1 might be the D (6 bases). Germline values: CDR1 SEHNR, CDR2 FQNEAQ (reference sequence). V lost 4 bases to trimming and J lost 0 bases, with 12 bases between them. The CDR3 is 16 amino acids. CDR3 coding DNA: TGTGCCAGCAGCTCGAACAGGGATGCAACTAATGAAAAACTGTTTTTT. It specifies CASSSNRDATNEKLFF.

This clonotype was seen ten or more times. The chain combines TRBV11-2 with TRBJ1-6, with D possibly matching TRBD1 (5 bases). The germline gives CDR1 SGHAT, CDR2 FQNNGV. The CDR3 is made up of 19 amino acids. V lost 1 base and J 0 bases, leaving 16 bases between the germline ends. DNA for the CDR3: TGTGCCAGCAGCTTAGTCGGTCCGTCAGGGAACTCCTATAATTCACCCCTCCACTTT. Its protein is CASSLVGPSGNSYNSPLHF.

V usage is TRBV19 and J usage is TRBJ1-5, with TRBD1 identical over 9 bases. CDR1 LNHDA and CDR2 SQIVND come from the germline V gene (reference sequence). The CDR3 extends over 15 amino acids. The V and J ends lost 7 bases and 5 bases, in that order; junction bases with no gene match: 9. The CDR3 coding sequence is TGTGCCAGTACCGAAAGGGGACAGGGCTATCAGCCCCAGCATTTT. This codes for CASTERGQGYQPQHF.

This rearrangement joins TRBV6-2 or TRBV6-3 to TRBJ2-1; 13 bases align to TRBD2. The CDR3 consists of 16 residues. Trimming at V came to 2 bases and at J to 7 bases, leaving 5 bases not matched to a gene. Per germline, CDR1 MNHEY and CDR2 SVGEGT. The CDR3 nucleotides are TGTGCCAGCAGTTACGAGTGGACTAGCGGGAGTAATGAGCAGTTCTTC. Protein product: CASSYEWTSGSNEQFF.

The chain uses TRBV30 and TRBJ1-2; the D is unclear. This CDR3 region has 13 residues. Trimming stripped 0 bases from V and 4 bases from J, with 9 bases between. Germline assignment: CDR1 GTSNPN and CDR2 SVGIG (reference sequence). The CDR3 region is CAWSVLGGYGYTF. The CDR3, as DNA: TGTGCCTGGAGTGTATTGGGAGGCTATGGCTACACCTTC.

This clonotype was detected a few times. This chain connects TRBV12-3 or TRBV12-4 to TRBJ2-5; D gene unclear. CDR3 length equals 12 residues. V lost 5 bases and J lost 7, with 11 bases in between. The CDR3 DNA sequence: TGTGCCAGCAGTCCCACCCGCGGGACCCAGTACTTC. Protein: CASSPTRGTQYF.

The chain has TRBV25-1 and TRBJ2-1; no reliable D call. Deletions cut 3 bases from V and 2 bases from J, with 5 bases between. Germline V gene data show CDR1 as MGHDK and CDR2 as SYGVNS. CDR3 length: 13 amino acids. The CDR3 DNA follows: TGTGCCAGCAGTGACACAGCCTACAATGAGCAGTTCTTC. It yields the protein CASSDTAYNEQFF.

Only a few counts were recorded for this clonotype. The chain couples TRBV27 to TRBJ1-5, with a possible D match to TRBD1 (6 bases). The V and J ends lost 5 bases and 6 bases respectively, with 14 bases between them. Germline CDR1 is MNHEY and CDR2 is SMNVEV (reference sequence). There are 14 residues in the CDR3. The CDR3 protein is CASSTYRDSQPQHF. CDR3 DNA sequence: TGTGCCAGCAGTACCTACAGGGATAGTCAGCCCCAGCATTTT.

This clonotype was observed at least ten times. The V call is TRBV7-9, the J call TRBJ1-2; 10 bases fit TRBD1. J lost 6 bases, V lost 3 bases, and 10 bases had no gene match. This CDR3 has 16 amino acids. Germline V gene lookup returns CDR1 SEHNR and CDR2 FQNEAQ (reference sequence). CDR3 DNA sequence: TGTGCCAGCAGCTTCCGACAGGGGGCTCGGCTTGATGGCTACACCTTC. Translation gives CASSFRQGARLDGYTF.

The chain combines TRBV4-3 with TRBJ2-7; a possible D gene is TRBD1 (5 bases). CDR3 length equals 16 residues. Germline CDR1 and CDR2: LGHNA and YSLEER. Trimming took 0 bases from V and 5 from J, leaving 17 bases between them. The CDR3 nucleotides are TGCGCCAGCAGCCAAGACCGAGACCAGGGTCGGAACGAGCAGTACGTC. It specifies CASSQDRDQGRNEQYV.